This TCR beta chain originates from a study of cytomegalovirus exposure and HLA in healthy donors. Although they were nominally healthy when sampled, donors likely had unrecorded immune exposures. To note about this clone: No antigen is known for it.

With 60 Vbeta and 13 Jbeta primers, the PCR was carried out. Here immunoSEQ multiplex PCR was the method, and the copy in TCRdb shows in-frame clones only, minus some. The sample includes some 200,000 clones, around 78% seen only once; the top ten take around 2%. Notes on the study in general: There was a cluster of highly shared sequence variants that was likely a sequencing artifact.

The sequence was collected from a woman younger than 45 in good health and CMV-seropositive. Material for sequencing was PBMCs.

The CDR3 sequence is CASSYQGSDEKLFF. Written as DNA, the CDR3 is TGTGCCAGCAGCTATCAGGGGAGCGATGAAAAACTGTTTTTT. The V gene is TRBV2, the J gene TRBJ1-4; the D gene is possibly TRBD1 (6 bases). Germline loops: CDR1 SNHLY, CDR2 FYNNEI. The CDR3 length is 14 residues. With 6 bases removed from V and 6 bases from J, the gap between germline ends came to 14 bases.